Below are 21 T cell receptor beta chains sequenced from a single sample in a study of early stage breast cancer tumors. Here immunoSEQ multiplex PCR was the method, and the copy in TCRdb shows in-frame clones only, minus some. The table records about 2,600 clones, less than 75% of them present only once. Sequencing used normal breast tissue next to the tumor. Every receptor here comes from a person in their fifties with breast cancer.

The chain joins TRBV7-2 to TRBJ2-5; 10 positions match TRBD2. Germline lookup yields CDR1 SGHTA and CDR2 FQGNSA. The CDR3 covers 15 residues. V was clipped by 6 bases and J by 5 bases; unmatched bases: 9. The DNA of the CDR3 is TGTGCCAGCAGTCGAGATAGCGGGAGGTGGGAGACCCAGTACTTC. Amino acid sequence: CASSRDSGRWETQYF.

This clone was counted between two and nine times. The chain combines TRBV10-3 with TRBJ1-2, with a possible D match to TRBD1 (5 bases). V gave up 7 bases and J gave up 8 bases, with 17 bases separating them. Germline V gives CDR1 ENHRY, CDR2 SYGVKD. The CDR3 consists of 13 residues. CDR3 sequence: CAITNPGLRGYTF. The CDR3 DNA reads as TGTGCCATCACTAACCCAGGGCTGAGGGGCTACACCTTC.

The chain uses TRBV28 and TRBJ2-3; possibly TRBD1 or TRBD2 for D (5 bases each). This CDR3 contains 18 residues. V lost 3 bases to trimming and J lost 6 bases, with 25 bases between them. Germline CDR1 and CDR2: MDHEN and SYDVKM. The CDR3 is CASSLDPRTPEEGDTQYF. CDR3 DNA sequence: TGTGCCAGCAGTTTGGACCCTCGGACCCCGGAAGAGGGGGATACGCAGTATTTT. Drawing the rest from reference TRBV28 and TRBJ2-3, the complete variable domain is DVKVTQSSRYLVKRTGEKVFLECVQDMDHENMFWYRQDPGLGLRLIYFSYDVKMKEKGDIPEGYSVSREKKERFSLILESASTNQTSMYLCASSLDPRTPEEGDTQYFGPGTRLTVL.

The J gene is TRBJ2-6, the V gene TRBV15; the match to TRBD2 covers 11 bases. The CDR3 totals 20 residues. Germline CDR1 reads LNHNV; CDR2 reads YYDKDF (reference sequence). J lost 1 base, V lost 2 bases, and 10 bases had no gene match. The DNA for the CDR3 is TGTGCCACCAGCAGAAAATTAATAGCGGGAGGGCGGTCTGGGGCCAACGTCCTGACTTTC. Amino acid sequence: CATSRKLIAGGRSGANVLTF.

The CDR3 nucleotides are TGCGCCAGTACGGACAGCCAGTCCTACAATGAGCAGTTCTTC. Encoded protein: CASTDSQSYNEQFF. This chain links TRBV5-1 with TRBJ2-1; D is perhaps TRBD1 (6 bases). Trimming pared 8 bases from V and 1 base from J, leaving 13 bases between. In germline, CDR1 is SGHRS, CDR2 YFSETQ. CDR3 size: 14 residues.

This clone has just a few counts. This chain links TRBV6-6 with TRBJ2-1; D is unclear. From germline, CDR1 is MNHNY and CDR2 SVGAGI (reference sequence). V lost 6 bases and J lost 0, with 12 bases in between. The CDR3 contains 15 residues. The CDR3 sequence: CASRPQPISYNEQFF. Here the CDR3 DNA reads TGTGCCAGCAGACCGCAGCCGATCTCCTACAATGAGCAGTTCTTC.

The chain couples TRBV29-1 to TRBJ2-1, with 16 bases matching TRBD2. This CDR3 has 18 residues. J gave up 2 bases and V 7 bases, and 11 bases lay outside the gene matches. CDR1 is SQVTM and CDR2 is ANQGSEA in the germline V gene. CDR3 sequence: CSGSGLAGGRGPYNEQFF. CDR3 DNA sequence: TGCAGCGGATCGGGACTAGCGGGGGGGCGGGGACCCTACAATGAGCAGTTCTTC.

The rearrangement uses TRBV21-1 and TRBJ1-1. TRBV21-1 is designated a pseudogene. This CDR3 region has 15 residues. The DNA of the CDR3 is TGTGCCAGCACTATAAGGCGGTGGGTGAACACTGAAGCTTTCTTT. Its protein is CASTIRRWVNTEAFF.

The chain carries TRBV6-1 and TRBJ2-6, with D possibly called TRBD1 or TRBD2 (5 bases each). This CDR3 is 17 amino acids long. V was shortened by 4 bases and J by 0 bases, with 13 bases between the two germline ends. CDR1 and CDR2 (germline): MNHNS, SASEGT. In DNA form, the CDR3 reads TGTGCCAGCAGTGGGGACGGATCTAGCTCTGGGGCCAACGTCCTGACTTTC. Protein: CASSGDGSSSGANVLTF.

The V call is TRBV7-2, the J call TRBJ2-2; 10 bases line up with TRBD2. The germline V gene encodes CDR1 SGHTA and CDR2 FQGNSA. V was clipped by 5 bases and J by 6 bases; unmatched bases: 9. CDR3 size: 16 residues. The CDR3 nucleotides are TGTGCCAGCAGCCCGGAGAGCGGGAGGGCCGCCGGGGAGCTGTTTTTT. Protein: CASSPESGRAAGELFF.

The chain recombines TRBV7-6 with TRBJ2-2; 7 nucleotides agree with TRBD1. The CDR3 spans 13 residues. Germline trimming cut 4 bases from V and 6 bases from J; bases unmatched to any gene: 2. Germline V gene lookup returns CDR1 SGHVS and CDR2 FNYEAQ. The CDR3 sequence: CASSSQGAGELFF. The CDR3 coding sequence is TGTGCCAGCAGCTCCCAGGGGGCCGGGGAGCTGTTTTTT.

This clone has a single count. V usage is TRBV28 and J usage is TRBJ2-1; TRBD1 might be the D (5 bases). Germline lookup yields CDR1 MDHEN and CDR2 SYDVKM. Trimming removed 5 bases from V and 0 bases from J, with 14 bases in between. The CDR3 loop spans 16 amino acids. The CDR3 DNA reads as TGTGCCAGCAGTCCCACAGGCTCCAGCTCCTACAATGAGCAGTTCTTC. As protein: CASSPTGSSSYNEQFF.

The chain links TRBV4-3 to TRBJ1-5, with D unclear. The length of the CDR3 is 16 residues. V was trimmed by 0 bases and J by 2 bases, leaving 11 bases between them. Germline assignment: CDR1 LGHNA and CDR2 YSLEER. The CDR3: CASSQDWEGGNQPQHF. The CDR3 DNA sequence: TGCGCCAGCAGCCAAGATTGGGAGGGCGGCAATCAGCCCCAGCATTTT.

This clone was picked up a small number of times. One junction end does not reproduce the germline sequence, and a read error may be involved. This sequence joins TRBV27 and TRBJ2-3; 7 nucleotides agree with TRBD2. The length of the CDR3 is 13 residues. CDR1 is MNHEY, CDR2 SMNVEV, per germline (reference sequence). CDR3 in amino acids: CATTGEGTNTQYF. The CDR3 DNA follows: TGTGCCACGACGGGGGAGGGCACAAATACGCAGTATTTT.

The V call is TRBV7-3, the J call TRBJ2-1; possibly TRBD1 or TRBD2 for D (5 bases each). The CDR3 length is 14 residues. CDR1 is SGHTA and CDR2 is FQGTGA in the germline V gene. V shed 5 bases and J shed 7 bases, with 15 bases lying between them. CDR3 residues: CASSRPGPGNEQFF. The DNA of the CDR3 is TGTGCCAGCAGCCGGCCGGGGCCAGGGAATGAGCAGTTCTTC.

The V gene is TRBV5-6, the J gene TRBJ2-7; D is perhaps TRBD1 (7 bases). Trimming stripped 0 bases from V and 0 bases from J, with 13 bases between. CDR1 and CDR2 (germline): SGHDT, YYEEEE. The CDR3 covers 16 residues. The CDR3 nucleotides are TGTGCCAGCAGCTTGGCCGGCGGGACAGCCTCCTACGAGCAGTACTTC. Translation gives CASSLAGGTASYEQYF.

V and J are TRBV7-9 and TRBJ2-7; D is possibly TRBD1 or TRBD2 (5 bases each). The CDR3 contains 13 residues. Germline V gene lookup returns CDR1 SEHNR and CDR2 FQNEAQ (reference sequence). V lost 0 bases and J 3 bases, leaving 6 bases between the germline ends. CDR3 protein: CASSLAGDYEQYF. The CDR3 region has the DNA TGTGCCAGCAGCTTAGCGGGGGACTACGAGCAGTACTTC.

This rearrangement joins TRBV29-1 to TRBJ2-1; tentative D call: TRBD2 (6 bases). The CDR3 length is 18 residues. V shed 4 bases and J shed 0 bases, with 22 bases lying between them. The germline V gene encodes CDR1 SQVTM and CDR2 ANQGSEA. This chain's CDR3 is CSVGGVVVGGSSYNEQFF. CDR3 coding DNA: TGCAGCGTTGGAGGGGTGGTTGTGGGGGGAAGCTCCTACAATGAGCAGTTCTTC.

The chain joins TRBV4-2 to TRBJ2-6; a possible D gene is TRBD2 (6 bases). V gave up 3 bases and J gave up 2 bases, with 11 bases separating them. Germline V gene data show CDR1 as LGHNA and CDR2 as YNFKEQ. This CDR3 region has 16 residues. The CDR3 loop is CASSQAGTAGANVLTF. The CDR3 DNA reads as TGTGCCAGCAGCCAGGCCGGGACTGCTGGGGCCAACGTCCTGACTTTC.

CDR3 DNA sequence: TGCAGCGTCGAACCACAGGGGGCGACTGAAGCTTTCTTT. Translation gives CSVEPQGATEAFF. The chain joins TRBV29-1 to TRBJ1-1, with 9 bases fitting TRBD1. Germline V lookup: CDR1 SQVTM, CDR2 ANQGSEA. The CDR3 has 13 amino acids. V was clipped by 6 bases and J by 5 bases; unmatched bases: 7.

In its sample, this clone was seen a few times. The chain joins TRBV7-2 to TRBJ1-1; the match to TRBD1 covers 7 bases. In germline, CDR1 is SGHTA, CDR2 FQGNSA. V was pared by 1 base and J by 4 bases, with 6 bases of the junction left unmatched. CDR3 length: 15 residues. The DNA of the CDR3 is TGTGCCAGCAGCTTAGTCCCACAGGGGAGCACTGAAGCTTTCTTT. The encoded protein is CASSLVPQGSTEAFF.